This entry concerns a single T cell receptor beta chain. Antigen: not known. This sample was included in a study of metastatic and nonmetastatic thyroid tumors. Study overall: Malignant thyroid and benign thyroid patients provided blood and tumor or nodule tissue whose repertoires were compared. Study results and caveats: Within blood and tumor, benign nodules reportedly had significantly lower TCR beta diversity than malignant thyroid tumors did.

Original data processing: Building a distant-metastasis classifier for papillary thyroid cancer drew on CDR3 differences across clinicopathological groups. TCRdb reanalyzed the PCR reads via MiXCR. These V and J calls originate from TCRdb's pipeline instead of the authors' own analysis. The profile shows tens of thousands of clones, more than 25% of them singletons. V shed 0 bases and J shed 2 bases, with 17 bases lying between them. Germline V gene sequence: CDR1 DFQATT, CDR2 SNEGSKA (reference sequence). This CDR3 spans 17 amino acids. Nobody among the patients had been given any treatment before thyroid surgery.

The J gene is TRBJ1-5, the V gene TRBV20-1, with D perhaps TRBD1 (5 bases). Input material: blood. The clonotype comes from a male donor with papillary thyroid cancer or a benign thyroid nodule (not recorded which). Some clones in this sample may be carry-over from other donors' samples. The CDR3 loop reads CSARDQGRSDGNQPQHF. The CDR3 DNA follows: TGCAGTGCTAGAGACCAGGGACGGTCGGACGGCAATCAGCCCCAGCATTTT.